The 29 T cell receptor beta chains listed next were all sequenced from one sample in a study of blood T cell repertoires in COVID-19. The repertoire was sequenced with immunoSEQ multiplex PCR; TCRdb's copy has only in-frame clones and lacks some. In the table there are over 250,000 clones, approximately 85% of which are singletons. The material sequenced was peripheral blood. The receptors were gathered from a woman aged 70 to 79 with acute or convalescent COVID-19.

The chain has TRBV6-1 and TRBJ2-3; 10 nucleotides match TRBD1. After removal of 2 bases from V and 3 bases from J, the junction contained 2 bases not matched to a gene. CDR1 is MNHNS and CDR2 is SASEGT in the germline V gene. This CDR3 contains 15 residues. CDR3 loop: CASSEPGQGTDTQYF. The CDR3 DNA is TGTGCCAGCAGTGAACCGGGACAGGGGACAGATACGCAGTATTTT.

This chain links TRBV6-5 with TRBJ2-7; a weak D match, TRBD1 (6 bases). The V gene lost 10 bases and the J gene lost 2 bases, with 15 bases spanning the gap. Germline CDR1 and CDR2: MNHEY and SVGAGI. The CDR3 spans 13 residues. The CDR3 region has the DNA TGTGCCACGTTCGGGGACACTGCCTACGAGCAGTACTTC. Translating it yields CATFGDTAYEQYF.

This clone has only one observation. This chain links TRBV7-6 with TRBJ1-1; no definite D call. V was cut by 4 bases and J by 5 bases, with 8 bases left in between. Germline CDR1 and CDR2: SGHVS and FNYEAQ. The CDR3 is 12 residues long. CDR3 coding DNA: TGTGCCAGCAGCTCCACACCGACTGAAGCTTTCTTT. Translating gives CASSSTPTEAFF.

CDR3 DNA sequence: TGTGCCAGCAGACAGATGAGCTCTGGAAACACCATATATTTT. This gives the protein CASRQMSSGNTIYF. This chain links TRBV2 with TRBJ1-3; D not resolved. Trimming shortened V by 6 bases and J by 0 bases, and 9 bases separated the two germline ends. CDR3 length: 14 amino acids. Germline V CDR1 and CDR2: SNHLY, FYNNEI.

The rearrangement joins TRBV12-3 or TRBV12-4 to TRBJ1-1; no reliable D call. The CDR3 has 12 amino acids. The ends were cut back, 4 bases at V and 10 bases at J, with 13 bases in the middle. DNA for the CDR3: TGTGCCAGCAGTTCCTTTTATGAGGGAGCTTTCTTT. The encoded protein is CASSSFYEGAFF.

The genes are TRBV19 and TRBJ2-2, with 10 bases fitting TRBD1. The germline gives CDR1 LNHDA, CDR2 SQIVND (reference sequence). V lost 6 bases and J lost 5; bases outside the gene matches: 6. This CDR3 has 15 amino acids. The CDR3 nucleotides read TGTGCCAGTAGGGGGGACAGGGGCGGAACCGGGGAGCTGTTTTTT. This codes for CASRGDRGGTGELFF. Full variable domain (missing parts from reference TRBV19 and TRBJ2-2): DGGITQSPKYLFRKEGQNVTLSCEQNLNHDAMYWYRQDPGQGLRLIYYSQIVNDFQKGDIAEGYSVSREKKESFPLTVTSAQKNPTAFYLCASRGDRGGTGELFFGEGSRLTVL.

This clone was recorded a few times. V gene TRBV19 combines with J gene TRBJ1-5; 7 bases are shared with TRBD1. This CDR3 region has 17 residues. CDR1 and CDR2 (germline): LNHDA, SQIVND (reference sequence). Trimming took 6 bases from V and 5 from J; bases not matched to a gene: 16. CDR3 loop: CASSPKAGGRGDQPQHF. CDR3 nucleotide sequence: TGTGCCAGTAGCCCCAAGGCAGGGGGACGAGGTGATCAGCCCCAGCATTTT.

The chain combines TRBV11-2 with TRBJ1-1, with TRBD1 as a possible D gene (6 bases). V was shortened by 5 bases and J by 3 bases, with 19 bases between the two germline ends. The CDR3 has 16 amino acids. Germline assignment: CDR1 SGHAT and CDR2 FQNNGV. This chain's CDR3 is CASSRRTGIPDTEAFF. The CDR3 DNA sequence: TGTGCCAGCAGCCGACGAACAGGGATTCCTGACACTGAAGCTTTCTTT.

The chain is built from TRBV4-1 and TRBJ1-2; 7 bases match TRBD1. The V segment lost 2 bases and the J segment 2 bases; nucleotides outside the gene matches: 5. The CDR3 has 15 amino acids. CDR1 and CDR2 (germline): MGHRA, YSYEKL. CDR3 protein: CASSQSEQGNYGYTF. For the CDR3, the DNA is TGCGCCAGCAGCCAATCTGAACAGGGGAACTATGGCTACACCTTC.

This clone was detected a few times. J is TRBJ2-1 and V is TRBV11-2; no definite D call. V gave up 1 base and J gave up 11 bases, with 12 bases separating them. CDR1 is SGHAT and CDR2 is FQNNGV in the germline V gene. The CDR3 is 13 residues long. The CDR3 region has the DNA TGTGCCAGCAGCTTAGTGGTCGCGAGGAAGCAGTTCTTC. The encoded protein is CASSLVVARKQFF.

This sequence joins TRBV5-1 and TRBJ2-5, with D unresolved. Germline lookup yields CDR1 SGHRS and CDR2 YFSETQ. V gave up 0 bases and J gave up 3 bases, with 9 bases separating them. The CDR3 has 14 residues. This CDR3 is CASSLGGGKETQYF. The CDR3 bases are TGCGCCAGCAGCTTGGGAGGCGGAAAAGAGACCCAGTACTTC.

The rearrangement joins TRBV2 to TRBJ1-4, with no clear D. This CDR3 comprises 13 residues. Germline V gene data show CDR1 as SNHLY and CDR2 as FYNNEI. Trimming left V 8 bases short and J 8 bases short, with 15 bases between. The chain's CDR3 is CASRPGPGEKLFF. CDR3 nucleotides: TGTGCCAGCCGTCCGGGTCCGGGGGAAAAACTGTTTTTT. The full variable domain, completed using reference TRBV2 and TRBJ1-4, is EPEVTQTPSHQVTQMGQEVILRCVPISNHLYFYWYRQILGQKVEFLVSFYNNEISEKSEIFDDQFSVERPDGSNFTLKIRSTKLEDSAMYFCASRPGPGEKLFFGSGTQLSVL.

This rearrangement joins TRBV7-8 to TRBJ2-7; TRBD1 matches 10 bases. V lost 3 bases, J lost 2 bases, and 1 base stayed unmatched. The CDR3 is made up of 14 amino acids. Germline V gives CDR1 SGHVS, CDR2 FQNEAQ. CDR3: CASSLTGGAYEQYF. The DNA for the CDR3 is TGTGCCAGCAGCTTGACAGGGGGCGCCTACGAGCAGTACTTC.

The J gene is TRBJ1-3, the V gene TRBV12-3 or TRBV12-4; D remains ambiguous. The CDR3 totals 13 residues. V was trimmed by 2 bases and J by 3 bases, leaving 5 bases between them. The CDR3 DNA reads TGTGCCAGCAGTTTACGGTATGGAAACACCATATATTTT. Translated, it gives CASSLRYGNTIYF.

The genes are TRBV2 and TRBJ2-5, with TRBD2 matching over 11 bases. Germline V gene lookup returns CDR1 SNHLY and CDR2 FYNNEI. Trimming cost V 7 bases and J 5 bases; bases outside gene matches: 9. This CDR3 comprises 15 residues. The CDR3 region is CASTLETSGVETQYF. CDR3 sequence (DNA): TGTGCCAGCACCCTAGAGACTAGCGGGGTTGAGACCCAGTACTTC.

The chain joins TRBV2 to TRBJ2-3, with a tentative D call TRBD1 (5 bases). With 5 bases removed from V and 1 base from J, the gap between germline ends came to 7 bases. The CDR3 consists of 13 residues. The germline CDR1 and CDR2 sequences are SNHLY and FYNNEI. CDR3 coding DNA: TGTGCCAGCAGTTTAGGGGGCACAGATACGCAGTATTTT. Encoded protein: CASSLGGTDTQYF.

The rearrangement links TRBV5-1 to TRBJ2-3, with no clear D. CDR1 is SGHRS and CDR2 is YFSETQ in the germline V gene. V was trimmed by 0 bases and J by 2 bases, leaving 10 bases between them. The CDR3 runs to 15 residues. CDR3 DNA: TGCGCCAGCAGCTTGGCCGTGAGTGTCACAGATACGCAGTATTTT. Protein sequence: CASSLAVSVTDTQYF.

CDR3 residues: CASSFSGELFF. Here the CDR3 DNA reads TGTGCCAGCAGTTTTAGCGGGGAGCTGTTTTTT. The chain combines TRBV12-3 or TRBV12-4 with TRBJ2-2; D is ambiguous. The CDR3 covers 11 residues. The ends were cut back, 3 bases at V and 7 bases at J, with 3 bases in the middle.

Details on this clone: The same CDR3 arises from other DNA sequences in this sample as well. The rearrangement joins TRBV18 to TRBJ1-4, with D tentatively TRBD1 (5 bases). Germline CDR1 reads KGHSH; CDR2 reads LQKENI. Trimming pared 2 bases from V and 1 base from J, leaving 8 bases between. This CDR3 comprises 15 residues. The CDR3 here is CASSPSRGTNEKLFF. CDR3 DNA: TGTGCCAGCTCACCATCAAGGGGAACTAATGAAAAACTGTTTTTT.

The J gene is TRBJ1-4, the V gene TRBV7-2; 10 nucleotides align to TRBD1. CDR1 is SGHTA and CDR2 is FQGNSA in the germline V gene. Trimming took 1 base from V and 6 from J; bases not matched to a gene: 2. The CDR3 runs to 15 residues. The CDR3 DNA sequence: TGTGCCAGCAGCTTAGTAGGGACAGGGGATGAAAAACTGTTTTTT. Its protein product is CASSLVGTGDEKLFF.

The CDR3 DNA sequence: TGCAGCGTTCCATCACAGGGGTACGACGAGCAGTACTTC. Translated: CSVPSQGYDEQYF. This rearrangement joins TRBV29-1 to TRBJ2-7, with 7 bases aligning to TRBD1. The CDR3 consists of 13 residues. Germline V CDR1 and CDR2: SQVTM, ANQGSEA. The V segment lost 5 bases and the J segment 5 bases; nucleotides outside the gene matches: 9.

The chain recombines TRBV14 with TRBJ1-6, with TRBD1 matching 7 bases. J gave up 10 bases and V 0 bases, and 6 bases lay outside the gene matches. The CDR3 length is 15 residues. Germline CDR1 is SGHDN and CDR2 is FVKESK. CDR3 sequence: CASSQDDREWSPLHF. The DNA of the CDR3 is TGTGCCAGCAGCCAAGATGACAGGGAATGGTCACCCCTCCACTTT.

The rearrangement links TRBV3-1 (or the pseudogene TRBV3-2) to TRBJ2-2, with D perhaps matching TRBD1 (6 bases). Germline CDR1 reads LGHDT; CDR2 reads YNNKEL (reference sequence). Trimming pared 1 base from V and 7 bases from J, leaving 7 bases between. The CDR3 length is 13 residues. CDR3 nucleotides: TGTGCCAGCAGCCAAGTAGGGGGCGGGGAGCTGTTTTTT. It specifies CASSQVGGGELFF.

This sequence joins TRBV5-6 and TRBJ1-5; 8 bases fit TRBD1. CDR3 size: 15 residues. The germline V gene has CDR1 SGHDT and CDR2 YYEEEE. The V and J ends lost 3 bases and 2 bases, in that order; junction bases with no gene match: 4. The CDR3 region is CASSSTGAGNQPQHF. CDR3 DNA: TGTGCCAGCAGCTCGACAGGGGCGGGCAATCAGCCCCAGCATTTT.

This chain's CDR3 is CASSPRDSINTEAFF. The DNA of the CDR3 is TGTGCCAGCAGCCCGCGGGACAGCATCAACACTGAAGCTTTCTTT. The chain carries TRBV3-1 (or the pseudogene TRBV3-2) and TRBJ1-1, with TRBD1 matching 7 bases. Trimming at V came to 4 bases and at J to 2 bases, leaving 7 bases not matched to a gene. The CDR3 has 15 residues. Germline CDR1 reads LGHDT; CDR2 reads YNNKEL (reference sequence).

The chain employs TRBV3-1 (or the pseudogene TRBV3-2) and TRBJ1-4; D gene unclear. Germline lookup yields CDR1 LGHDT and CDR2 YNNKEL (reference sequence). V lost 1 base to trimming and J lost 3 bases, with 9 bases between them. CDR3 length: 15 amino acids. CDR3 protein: CASSQVGRSNEKLFF. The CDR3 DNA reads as TGTGCCAGCAGCCAAGTCGGTCGGTCTAATGAAAAACTGTTTTTT.

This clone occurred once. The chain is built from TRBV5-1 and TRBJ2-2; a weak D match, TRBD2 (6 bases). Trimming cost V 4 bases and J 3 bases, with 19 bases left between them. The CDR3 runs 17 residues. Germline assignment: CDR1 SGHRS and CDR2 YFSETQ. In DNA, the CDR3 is TGCGCCAGCAGCGCACCGGGACTCGGGGCGGACACCGGGGAGCTGTTTTTT. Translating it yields CASSAPGLGADTGELFF. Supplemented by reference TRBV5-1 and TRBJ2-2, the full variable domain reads KAGVTQTPRYLIKTRGQQVTLSCSPISGHRSVSWYQQTPGQGLQFLFEYFSETQRNKGNFPGRFSGRQFSNSRSEMNVSTLELGDSALYLCASSAPGLGADTGELFFGEGSRLTVL.

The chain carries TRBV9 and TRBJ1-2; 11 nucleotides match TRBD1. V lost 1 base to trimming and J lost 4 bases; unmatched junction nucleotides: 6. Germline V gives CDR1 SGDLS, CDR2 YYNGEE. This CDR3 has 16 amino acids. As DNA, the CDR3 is TGTGCCAGCAGCGTAAGGGGGACAGGGGGTTTCTATGGCTACACCTTC. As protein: CASSVRGTGGFYGYTF. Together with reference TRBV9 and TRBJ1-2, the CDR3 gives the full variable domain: DSGVTQTPKHLITATGQRVTLRCSPRSGDLSVYWYQQSLDQGLQFLIQYYNGEERAKGNILERFSAQQFPDLHSELNLSSLELGDSALYFCASSVRGTGGFYGYTFGSGTRLTVV.

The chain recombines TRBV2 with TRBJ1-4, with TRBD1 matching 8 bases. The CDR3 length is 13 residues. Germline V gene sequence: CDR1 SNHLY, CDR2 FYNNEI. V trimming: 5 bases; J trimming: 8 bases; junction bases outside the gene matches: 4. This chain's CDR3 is CASSRDRIEKLFF. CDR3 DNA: TGTGCCAGCAGTAGGGACAGGATCGAAAAACTGTTTTTT.